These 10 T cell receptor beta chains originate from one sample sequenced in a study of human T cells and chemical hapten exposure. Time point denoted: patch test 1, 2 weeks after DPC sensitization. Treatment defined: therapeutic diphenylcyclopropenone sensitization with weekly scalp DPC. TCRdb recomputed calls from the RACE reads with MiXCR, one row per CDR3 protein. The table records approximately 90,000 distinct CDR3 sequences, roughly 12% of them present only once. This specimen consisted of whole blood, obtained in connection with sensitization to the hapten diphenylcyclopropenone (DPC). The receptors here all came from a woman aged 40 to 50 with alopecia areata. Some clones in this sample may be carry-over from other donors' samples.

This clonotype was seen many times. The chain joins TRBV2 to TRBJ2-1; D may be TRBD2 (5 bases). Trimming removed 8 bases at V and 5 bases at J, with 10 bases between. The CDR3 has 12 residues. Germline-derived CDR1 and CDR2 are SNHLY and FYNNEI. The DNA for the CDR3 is TGTGCCAGCCGACTAATTAACAATGAGCAGTTCTTC. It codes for CASRLINNEQFF.

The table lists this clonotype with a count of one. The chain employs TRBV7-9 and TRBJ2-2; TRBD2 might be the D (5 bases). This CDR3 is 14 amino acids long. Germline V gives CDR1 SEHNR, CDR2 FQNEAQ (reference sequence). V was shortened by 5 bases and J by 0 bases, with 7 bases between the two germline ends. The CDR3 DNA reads TGTGCCAGCAGCGAGGGAGCGAACACCGGGGAGCTGTTTTTT. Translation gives CASSEGANTGELFF.

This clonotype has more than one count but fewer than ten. This CDR3 is CASRRGGGNQPQHF. Here the CDR3 DNA reads TGTGCCAGCAGAAGAGGGGGCGGCAATCAGCCCCAGCATTTT. V usage is TRBV28 and J usage is TRBJ1-5; 7 nucleotides align to TRBD1. Germline V gene lookup returns CDR1 MDHEN and CDR2 SYDVKM. V dropped 6 bases and J dropped 2; count of bases not matched to a gene: 4. The CDR3 runs to 14 residues.

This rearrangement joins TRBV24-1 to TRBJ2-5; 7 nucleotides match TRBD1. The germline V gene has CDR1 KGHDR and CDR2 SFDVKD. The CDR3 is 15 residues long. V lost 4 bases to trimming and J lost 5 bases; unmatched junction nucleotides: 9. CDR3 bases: TGTGCCACCAGTGACCCAAGACAGGGCGGTGAGACCCAGTACTTC. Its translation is CATSDPRQGGETQYF.

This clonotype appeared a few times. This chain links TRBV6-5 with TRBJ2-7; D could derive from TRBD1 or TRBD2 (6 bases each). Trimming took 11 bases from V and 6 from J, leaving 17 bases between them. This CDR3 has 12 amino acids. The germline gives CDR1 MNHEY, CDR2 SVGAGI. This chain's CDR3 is CAVGGRLSEQYF. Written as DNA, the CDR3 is TGTGCCGTCGGGGGCAGGTTGAGCGAGCAGTACTTC.

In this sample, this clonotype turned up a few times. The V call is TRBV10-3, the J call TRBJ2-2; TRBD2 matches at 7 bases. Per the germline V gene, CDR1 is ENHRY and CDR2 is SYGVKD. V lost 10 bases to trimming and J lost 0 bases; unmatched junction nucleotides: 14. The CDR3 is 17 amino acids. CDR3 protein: CATLGSPSGTNTGELFF. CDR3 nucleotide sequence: TGTGCCACCCTCGGGTCCCCCAGCGGGACGAACACCGGGGAGCTGTTTTTT.

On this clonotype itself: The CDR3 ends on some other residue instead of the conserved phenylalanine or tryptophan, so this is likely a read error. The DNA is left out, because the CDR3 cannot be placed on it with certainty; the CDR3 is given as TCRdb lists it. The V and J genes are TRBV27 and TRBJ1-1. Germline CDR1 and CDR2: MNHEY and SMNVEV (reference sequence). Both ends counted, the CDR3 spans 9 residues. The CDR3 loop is CASRTRRKY.

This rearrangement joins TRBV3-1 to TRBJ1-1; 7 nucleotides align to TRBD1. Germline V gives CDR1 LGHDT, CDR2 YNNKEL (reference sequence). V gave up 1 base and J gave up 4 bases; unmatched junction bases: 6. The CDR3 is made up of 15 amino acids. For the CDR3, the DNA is TGTGCCAGCAGCCAAGGAGGGGGCGGAGGCACTGAAGCTTTCTTT. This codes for CASSQGGGGGTEAFF.

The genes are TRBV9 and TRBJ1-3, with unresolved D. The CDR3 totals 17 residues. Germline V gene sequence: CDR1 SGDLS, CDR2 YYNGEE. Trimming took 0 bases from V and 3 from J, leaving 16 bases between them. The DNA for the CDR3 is TGTGCCAGCAGCGTAGGTATCCGGGAAACCAATGGAAACACCATATATTTT. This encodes CASSVGIRETNGNTIYF.

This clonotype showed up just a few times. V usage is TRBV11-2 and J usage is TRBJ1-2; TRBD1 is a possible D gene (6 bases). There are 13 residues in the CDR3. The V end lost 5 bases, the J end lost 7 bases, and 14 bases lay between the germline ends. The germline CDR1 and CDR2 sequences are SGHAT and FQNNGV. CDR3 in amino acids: CASSPQGSTGYTF. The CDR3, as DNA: TGTGCCAGCAGCCCACAGGGTAGTACTGGCTACACCTTC.